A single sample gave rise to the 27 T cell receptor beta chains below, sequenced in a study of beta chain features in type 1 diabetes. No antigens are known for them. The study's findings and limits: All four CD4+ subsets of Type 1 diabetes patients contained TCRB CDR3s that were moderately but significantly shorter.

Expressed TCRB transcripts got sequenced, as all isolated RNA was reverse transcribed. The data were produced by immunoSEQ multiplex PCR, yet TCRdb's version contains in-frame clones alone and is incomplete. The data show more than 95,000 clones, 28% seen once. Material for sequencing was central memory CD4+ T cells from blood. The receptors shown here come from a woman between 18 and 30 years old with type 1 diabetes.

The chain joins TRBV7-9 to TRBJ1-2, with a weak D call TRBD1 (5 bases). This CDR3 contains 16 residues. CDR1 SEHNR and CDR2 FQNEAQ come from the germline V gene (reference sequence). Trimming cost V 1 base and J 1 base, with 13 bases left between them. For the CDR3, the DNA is TGTGCCAGCAGCTTAGGGGACTGGGGTGTTAACTATGGCTACACCTTC. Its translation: CASSLGDWGVNYGYTF.

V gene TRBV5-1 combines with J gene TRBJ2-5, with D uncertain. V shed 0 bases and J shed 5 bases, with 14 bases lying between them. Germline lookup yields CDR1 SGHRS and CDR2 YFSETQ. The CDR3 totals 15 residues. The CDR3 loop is CASSLARGFGETQYF. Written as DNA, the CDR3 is TGCGCCAGCAGCTTGGCCCGAGGATTTGGGGAGACCCAGTACTTC.

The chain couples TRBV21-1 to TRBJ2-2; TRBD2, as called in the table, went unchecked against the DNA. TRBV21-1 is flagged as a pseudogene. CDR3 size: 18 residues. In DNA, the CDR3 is TGTGCCAGCAGCAAAGTGGGATTAGCGGGTCAGAACACCGGGGAGCTGTTTTTT. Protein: CASSKVGLAGQNTGELFF.

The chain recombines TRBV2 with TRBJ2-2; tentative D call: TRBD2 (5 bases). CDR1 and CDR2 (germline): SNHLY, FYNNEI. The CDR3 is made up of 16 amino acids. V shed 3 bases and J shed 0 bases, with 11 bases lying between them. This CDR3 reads CASSESIATNTGELFF. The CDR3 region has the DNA TGTGCCAGCAGTGAGTCGATAGCGACGAACACCGGGGAGCTGTTTTTT.

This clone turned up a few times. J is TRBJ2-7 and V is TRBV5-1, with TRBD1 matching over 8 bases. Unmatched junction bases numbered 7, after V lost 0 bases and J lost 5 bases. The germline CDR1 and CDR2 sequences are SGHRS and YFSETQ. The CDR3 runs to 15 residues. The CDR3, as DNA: TGCGCCAGCAGCTTGGAGGGACAGGCGTTGGACGAGCAGTACGTC. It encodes CASSLEGQALDEQYV.

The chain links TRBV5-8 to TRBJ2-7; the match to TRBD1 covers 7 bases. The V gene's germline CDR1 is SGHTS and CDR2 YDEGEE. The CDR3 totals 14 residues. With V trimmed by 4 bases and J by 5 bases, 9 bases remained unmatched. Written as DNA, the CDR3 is TGTGCCAGCAGCAACAAGGGGGCTCAGGACGAGCAGTACGTC. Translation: CASSNKGAQDEQYV.

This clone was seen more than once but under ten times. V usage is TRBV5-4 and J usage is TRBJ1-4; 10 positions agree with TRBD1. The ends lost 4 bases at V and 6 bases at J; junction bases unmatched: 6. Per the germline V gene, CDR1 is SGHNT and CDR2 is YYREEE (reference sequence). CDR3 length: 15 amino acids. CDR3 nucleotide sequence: TGTGCCAGCAGCCAAACGGGACAGGGGTATGAAAAACTGTTTTTT. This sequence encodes CASSQTGQGYEKLFF.

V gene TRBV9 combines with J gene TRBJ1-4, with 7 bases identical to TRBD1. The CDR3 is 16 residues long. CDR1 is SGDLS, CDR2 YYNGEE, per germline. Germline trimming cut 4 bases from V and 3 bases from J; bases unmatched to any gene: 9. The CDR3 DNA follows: TGTGCCAGCAGCTCAACGGAGGGGGCACCTAATGAAAAACTGTTTTTT. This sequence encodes CASSSTEGAPNEKLFF.

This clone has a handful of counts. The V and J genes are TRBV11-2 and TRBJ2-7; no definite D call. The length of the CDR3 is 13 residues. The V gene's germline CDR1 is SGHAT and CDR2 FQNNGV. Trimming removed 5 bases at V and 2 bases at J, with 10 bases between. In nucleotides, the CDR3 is TGTGCCAGCAGCCCTACCTCGGCCTACGAGCAGTACTTC. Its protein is CASSPTSAYEQYF.

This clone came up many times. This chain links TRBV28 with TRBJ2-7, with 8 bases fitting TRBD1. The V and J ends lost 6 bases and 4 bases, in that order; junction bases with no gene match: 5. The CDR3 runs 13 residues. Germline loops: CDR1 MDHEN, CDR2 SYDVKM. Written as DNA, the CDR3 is TGTGCCAGCAGGTCTGGACAGGGATACGAGCAGTACTTC. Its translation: CASRSGQGYEQYF.

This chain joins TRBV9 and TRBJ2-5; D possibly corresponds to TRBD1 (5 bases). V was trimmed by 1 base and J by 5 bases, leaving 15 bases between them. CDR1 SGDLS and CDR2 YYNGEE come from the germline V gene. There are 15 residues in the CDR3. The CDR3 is CASSVTGHTGETQYF. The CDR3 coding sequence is TGTGCCAGCAGCGTAACAGGACATACTGGCGAGACCCAGTACTTC.

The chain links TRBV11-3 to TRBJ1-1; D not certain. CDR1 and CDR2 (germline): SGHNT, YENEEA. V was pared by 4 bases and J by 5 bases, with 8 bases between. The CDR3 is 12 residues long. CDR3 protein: CASSSTRTEAFF. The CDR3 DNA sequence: TGTGCCAGCAGCTCCACTCGGACTGAAGCTTTCTTT. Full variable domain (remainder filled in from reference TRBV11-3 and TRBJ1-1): EAGVVQSPRYKIIEKKQPVAFWCNPISGHNTLYWYLQNLGQGPELLIRYENEEAVDDSQLPKDRFSAERLKGVDSTLKIQPAELGDSAVYLCASSSTRTEAFFGQGTRLTVV.

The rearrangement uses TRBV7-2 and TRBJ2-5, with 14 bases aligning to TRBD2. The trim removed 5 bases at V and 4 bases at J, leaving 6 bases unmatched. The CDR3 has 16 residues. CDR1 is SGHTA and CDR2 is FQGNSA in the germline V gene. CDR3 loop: CASSPGLAGVGETQYF. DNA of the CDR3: TGTGCCAGCAGCCCGGGACTAGCGGGAGTAGGAGAGACCCAGTACTTC.

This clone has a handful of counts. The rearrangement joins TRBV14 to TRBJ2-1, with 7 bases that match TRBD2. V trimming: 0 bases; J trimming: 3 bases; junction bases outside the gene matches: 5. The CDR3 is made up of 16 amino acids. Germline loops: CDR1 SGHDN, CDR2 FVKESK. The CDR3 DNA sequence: TGTGCCAGCAGCCAAGAAGAACTAGCGAACTACAATGAGCAGTTCTTC. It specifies CASSQEELANYNEQFF.

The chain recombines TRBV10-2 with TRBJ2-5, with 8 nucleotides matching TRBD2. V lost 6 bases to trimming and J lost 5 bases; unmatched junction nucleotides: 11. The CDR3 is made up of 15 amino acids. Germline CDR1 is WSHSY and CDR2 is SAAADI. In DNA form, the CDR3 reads TGCGCCAGCAGCCCACGGGGGGGTGAAGTGGAGACCCAGTACTTC. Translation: CASSPRGGEVETQYF.

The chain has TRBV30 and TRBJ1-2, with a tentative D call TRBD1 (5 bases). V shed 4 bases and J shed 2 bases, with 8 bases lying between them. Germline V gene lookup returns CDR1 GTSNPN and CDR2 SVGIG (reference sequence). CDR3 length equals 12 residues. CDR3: CAWTKGNYGYTF. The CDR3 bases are TGTGCCTGGACGAAGGGGAACTATGGCTACACCTTC.

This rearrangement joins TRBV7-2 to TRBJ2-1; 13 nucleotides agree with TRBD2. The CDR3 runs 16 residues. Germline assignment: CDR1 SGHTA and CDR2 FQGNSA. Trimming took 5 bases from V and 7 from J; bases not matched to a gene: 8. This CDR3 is CASSPELAGGGNEQFF. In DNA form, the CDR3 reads TGTGCCAGCAGCCCAGAACTAGCGGGAGGGGGGAATGAGCAGTTCTTC.

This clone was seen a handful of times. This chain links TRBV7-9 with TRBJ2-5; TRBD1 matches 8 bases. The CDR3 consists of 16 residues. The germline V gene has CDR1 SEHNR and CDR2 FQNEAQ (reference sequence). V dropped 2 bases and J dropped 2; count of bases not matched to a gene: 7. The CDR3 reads CASSLSIRTGQETQYF. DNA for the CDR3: TGTGCCAGCAGCTTATCCATACGGACAGGGCAAGAGACCCAGTACTTC.

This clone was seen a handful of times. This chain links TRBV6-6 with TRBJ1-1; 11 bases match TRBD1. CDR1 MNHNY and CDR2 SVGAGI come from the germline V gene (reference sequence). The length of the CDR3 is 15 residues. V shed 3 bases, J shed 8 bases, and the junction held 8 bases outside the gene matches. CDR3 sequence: CASSYDTGTGGEAFF. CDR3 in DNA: TGTGCCAGCAGTTATGATACCGGGACAGGGGGGGAAGCTTTCTTT.

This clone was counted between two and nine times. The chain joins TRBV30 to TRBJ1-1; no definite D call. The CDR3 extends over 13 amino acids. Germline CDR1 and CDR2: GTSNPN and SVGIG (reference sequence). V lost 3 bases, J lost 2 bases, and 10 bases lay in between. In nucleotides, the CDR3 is TGTGCCTGGAGATCGGGGTTTAACACTGAAGCTTTCTTT. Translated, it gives CAWRSGFNTEAFF.

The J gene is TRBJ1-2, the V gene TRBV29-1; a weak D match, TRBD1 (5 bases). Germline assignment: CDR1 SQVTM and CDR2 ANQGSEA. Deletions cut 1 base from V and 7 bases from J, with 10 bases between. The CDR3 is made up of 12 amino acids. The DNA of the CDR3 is TGCAGCGTTGAAGGGGGCGGGGGTGGCTACACCTTC. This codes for CSVEGGGGGYTF. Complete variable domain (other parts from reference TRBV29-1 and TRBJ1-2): SAVISQKPSRDICQRGTSLTIQCQVDSQVTMMFWYRQQPGQSLTLIATANQGSEATYESGFVIDKFPISRPNLTFSTLTVSNMSPEDSSIYLCSVEGGGGGYTFGSGTRLTVV.

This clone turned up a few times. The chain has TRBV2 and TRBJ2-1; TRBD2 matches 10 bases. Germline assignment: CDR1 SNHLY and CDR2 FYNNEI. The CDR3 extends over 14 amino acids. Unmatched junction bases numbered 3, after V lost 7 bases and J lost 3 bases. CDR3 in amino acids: CASTSSGGYNEQFF. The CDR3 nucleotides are TGTGCCAGCACCTCTAGCGGGGGCTACAATGAGCAGTTCTTC. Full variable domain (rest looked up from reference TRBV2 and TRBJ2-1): EPEVTQTPSHQVTQMGQEVILRCVPISNHLYFYWYRQILGQKVEFLVSFYNNEISEKSEIFDDQFSVERPDGSNFTLKIRSTKLEDSAMYFCASTSSGGYNEQFFGPGTRLTVL.

CDR3 nucleotide sequence: TGTGCCAGCAGCTCAAGACCGGAGAGCTACAATGAGCAGTTCTTC. It yields the protein CASSSRPESYNEQFF. The chain combines TRBV9 with TRBJ2-1; the D is unclear. V dropped 4 bases and J dropped 3 bases, with 14 bases sitting between them. Per the germline V gene, CDR1 is SGDLS and CDR2 is YYNGEE. The CDR3 length is 15 residues.

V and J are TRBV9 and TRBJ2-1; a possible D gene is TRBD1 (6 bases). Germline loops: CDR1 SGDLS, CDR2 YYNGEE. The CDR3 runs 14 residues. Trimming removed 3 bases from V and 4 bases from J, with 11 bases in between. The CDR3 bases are TGTGCCAGCAGCGCCGGGACACATTACAATGAGCAGTTCTTC. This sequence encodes CASSAGTHYNEQFF.

CDR3: CASIFGGLAGEQFF. The CDR3 DNA reads as TGTGCCAGCATCTTTGGTGGGCTAGCTGGTGAGCAGTTCTTC. The V call is TRBV5-8, the J call TRBJ2-1; possibly TRBD2 for D (5 bases). Germline lookup yields CDR1 SGHTS and CDR2 YDEGEE. The V and J ends lost 6 bases and 9 bases respectively, with 19 bases between them. This CDR3 contains 14 residues.

The CDR3 reads CAWSSGQANTEAFF. The DNA for the CDR3 is TGTGCCTGGAGTTCCGGACAGGCGAACACTGAAGCTTTCTTT. This sequence joins TRBV30 and TRBJ1-1; 7 nucleotides match TRBD1. Per germline, CDR1 GTSNPN and CDR2 SVGIG (reference sequence). The CDR3 spans 14 residues. V lost 2 bases to trimming and J lost 1 base; unmatched junction nucleotides: 4.

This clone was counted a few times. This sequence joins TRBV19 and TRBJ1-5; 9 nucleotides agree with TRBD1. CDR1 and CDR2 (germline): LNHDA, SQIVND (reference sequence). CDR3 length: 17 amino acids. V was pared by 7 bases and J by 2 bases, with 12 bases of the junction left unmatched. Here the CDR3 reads CASKRGTGRLGNQPQHF. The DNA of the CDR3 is TGTGCCAGTAAGAGGGGGACAGGGCGGCTCGGCAATCAGCCCCAGCATTTT.